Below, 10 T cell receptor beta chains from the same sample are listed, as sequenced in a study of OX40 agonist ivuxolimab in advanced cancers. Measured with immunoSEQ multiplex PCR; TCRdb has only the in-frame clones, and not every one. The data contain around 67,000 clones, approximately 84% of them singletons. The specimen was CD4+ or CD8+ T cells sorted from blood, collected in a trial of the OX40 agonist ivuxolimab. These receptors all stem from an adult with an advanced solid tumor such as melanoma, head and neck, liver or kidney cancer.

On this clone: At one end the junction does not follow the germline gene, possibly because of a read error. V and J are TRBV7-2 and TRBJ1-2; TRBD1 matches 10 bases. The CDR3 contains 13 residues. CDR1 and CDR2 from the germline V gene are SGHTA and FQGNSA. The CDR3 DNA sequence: TGTGCCAGCAGCTTGACAGGGGGCTATGTCTACACCTTC. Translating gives CASSLTGGYVYTF.

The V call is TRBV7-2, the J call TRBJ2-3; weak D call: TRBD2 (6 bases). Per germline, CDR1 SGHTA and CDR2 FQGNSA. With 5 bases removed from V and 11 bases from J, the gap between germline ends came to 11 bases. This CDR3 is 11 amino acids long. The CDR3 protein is CASSPTGRQYF. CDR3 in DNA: TGTGCCAGCAGCCCTACCGGGAGGCAGTATTTT.

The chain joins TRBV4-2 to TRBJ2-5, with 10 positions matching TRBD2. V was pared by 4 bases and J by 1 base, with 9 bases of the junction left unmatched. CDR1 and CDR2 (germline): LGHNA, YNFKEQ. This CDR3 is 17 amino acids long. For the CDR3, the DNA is TGTGCCAGCAGCCTTCACCCGACTAGCGGGTCCCAAGAGACCCAGTACTTC. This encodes CASSLHPTSGSQETQYF.

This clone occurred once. CDR3 residues: CASRISGANVLTF. CDR3 in DNA: TGTGCCAGCAGGATATCTGGGGCCAACGTCCTGACTTTC. The chain has TRBV11-2 and TRBJ2-6; no definite D call. Germline V gene sequence: CDR1 SGHAT, CDR2 FQNNGV. V shed 6 bases and J shed 1 base, with 4 bases lying between them. The CDR3 runs 13 residues.

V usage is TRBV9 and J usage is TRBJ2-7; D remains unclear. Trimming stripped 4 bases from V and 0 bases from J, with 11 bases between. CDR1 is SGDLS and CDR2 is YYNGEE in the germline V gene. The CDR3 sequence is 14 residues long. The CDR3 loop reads CASSPSGYSYEQYF. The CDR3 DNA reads TGTGCCAGCAGCCCCTCAGGATACTCCTACGAGCAGTACTTC. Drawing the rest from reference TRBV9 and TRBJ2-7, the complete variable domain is DSGVTQTPKHLITATGQRVTLRCSPRSGDLSVYWYQQSLDQGLQFLIQYYNGEERAKGNILERFSAQQFPDLHSELNLSSLELGDSALYFCASSPSGYSYEQYFGPGTRLTVT.

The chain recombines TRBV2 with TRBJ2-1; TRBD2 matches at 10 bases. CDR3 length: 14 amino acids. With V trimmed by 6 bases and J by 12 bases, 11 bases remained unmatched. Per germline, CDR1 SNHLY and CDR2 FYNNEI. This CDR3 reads CASRLGTSEGVQFF. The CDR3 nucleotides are TGTGCCAGCAGACTCGGGACTAGCGAAGGTGTGCAGTTCTTC.

The CDR3 DNA reads as TGTGCCACCAGCAGGGGTGTCAGAGACCAAGAGACCCAGTACTTC. This gives the protein CATSRGVRDQETQYF. The chain employs TRBV15 and TRBJ2-5, with D unclear. Germline V CDR1 and CDR2: LNHNV, YYDKDF (reference sequence). V lost 3 bases and J 0 bases, leaving 11 bases between the germline ends. The CDR3 totals 15 residues.

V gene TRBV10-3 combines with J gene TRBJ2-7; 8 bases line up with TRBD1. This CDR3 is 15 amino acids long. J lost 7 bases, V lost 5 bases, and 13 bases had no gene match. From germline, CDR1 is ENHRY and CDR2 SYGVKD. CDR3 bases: TGTGCCATCAGTCGCGACAGGGGCTCCCTTGGGGAGCAGTACTTC. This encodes CAISRDRGSLGEQYF.

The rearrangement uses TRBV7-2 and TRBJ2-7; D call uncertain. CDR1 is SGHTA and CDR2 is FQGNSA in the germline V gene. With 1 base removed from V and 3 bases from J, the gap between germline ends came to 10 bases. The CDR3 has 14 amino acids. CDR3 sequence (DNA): TGTGCCAGCAGCTTAGATGGCAATTACTACGAGCAGTACTTC. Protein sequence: CASSLDGNYYEQYF.

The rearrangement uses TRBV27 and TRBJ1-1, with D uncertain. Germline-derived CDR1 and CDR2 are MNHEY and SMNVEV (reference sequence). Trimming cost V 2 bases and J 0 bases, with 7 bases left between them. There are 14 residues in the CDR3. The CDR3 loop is CASSLKYVNTEAFF. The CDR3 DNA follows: TGTGCCAGCAGTTTAAAGTACGTGAACACTGAAGCTTTCTTT.